Sequencing of this TCR beta chain was carried out in a study of shared T cell receptors in the human thymus. Using immunoSEQ multiplex PCR, the repertoire was profiled, and TCRdb retains in-frame clones only, with some absent. The data show roughly 660,000 clones, 88% seen once. Germline V gene sequence: CDR1 SGHKS, CDR2 YYEKEE (reference sequence). The CDR3 runs 17 residues. Trimming took 5 bases from V and 3 from J; bases not matched to a gene: 14. The same sample was also used in a study of human thymus T cells.

The clonotype was recovered from a boy under two years old with a congenital heart defect. This chain links TRBV5-5 with TRBJ1-1, with 9 bases matching TRBD1. The specimen sequenced was thymocytes. CDR3 region: CASRPRTGEGIDTEAFF. The CDR3 nucleotides are TGTGCCAGCAGACCGCGGACAGGGGAAGGGATAGACACTGAAGCTTTCTTT.